The clone carrying this T cell receptor (beta chain) appeared many times. Its antigen is as yet unknown. What was amplified from RNA transcripts were TCR beta CDR3 regions. HTBI primers were used for first-round RT-PCR of the TCR CDR3. TCRdb re-called the multiplex PCR reads with MiXCR, one entry per CDR3 protein. The data contain a few hundred thousand distinct CDR3 sequences, approximately 15% of them singletons. The CDR3 has 17 residues. Germline V gene sequence: CDR1 SGHDN, CDR2 FVKESK. J lost 7 bases, V lost 4 bases, and 9 bases had no gene match. The data are from a study of T cells in Graves' hyperthyroidism and ophthalmopathy. Study observations and caveats: A median about 6 months before onset, the model predicted ophthalmopathy. Clonotypes that were expanded in thyroid above 0.001 mostly appeared in blood too.

Used for diagnoses were clinical symptoms, serum thyroxine and TRAb, thyroid ultrasound and orbital computed tomography. Each 10 ml fresh peripheral blood draw supplied the PBMCs. The sequence was obtained from a woman under 30 with Graves' hyperthyroidism. V usage is TRBV14 and J usage is TRBJ2-1; 14 nucleotides line up with TRBD2. Sequencing input: blood. The CDR3 DNA is TGTGCCAGCAGCCCTGGAATAGGACTAGCGGGAGGAAATGAGCAGTTCTTC. Translated, it gives CASSPGIGLAGGNEQFF.